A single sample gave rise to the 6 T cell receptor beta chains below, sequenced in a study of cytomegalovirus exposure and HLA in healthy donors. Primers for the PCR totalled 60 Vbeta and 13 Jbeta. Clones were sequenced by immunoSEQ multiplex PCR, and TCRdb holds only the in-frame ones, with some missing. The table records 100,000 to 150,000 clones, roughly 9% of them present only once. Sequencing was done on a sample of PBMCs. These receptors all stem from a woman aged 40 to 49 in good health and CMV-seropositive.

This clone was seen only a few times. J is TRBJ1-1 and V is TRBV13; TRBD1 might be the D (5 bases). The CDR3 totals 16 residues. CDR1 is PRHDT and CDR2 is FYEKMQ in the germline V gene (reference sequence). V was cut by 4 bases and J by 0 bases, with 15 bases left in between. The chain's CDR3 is CASSSAGGNMNTEAFF. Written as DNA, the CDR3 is TGTGCCAGCAGCTCCGCCGGGGGTAACATGAACACTGAAGCTTTCTTT.

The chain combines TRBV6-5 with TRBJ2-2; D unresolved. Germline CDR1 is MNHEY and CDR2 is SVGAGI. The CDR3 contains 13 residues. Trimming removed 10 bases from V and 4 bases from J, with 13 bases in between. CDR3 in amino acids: CATLPHSTGELFF. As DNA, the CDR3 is TGTGCCACCCTACCCCACAGCACCGGGGAGCTGTTTTTT.

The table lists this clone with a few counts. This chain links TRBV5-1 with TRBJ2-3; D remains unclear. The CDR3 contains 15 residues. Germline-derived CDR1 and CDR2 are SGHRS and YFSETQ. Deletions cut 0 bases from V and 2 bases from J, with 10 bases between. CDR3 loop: CASSLEPFDTDTQYF. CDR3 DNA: TGCGCCAGCAGCTTGGAGCCTTTTGACACAGATACGCAGTATTTT.

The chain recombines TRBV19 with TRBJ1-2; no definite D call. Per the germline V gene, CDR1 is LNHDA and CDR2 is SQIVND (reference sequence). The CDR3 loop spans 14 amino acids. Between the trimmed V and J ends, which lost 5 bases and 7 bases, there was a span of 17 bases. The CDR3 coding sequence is TGTGCCAGTAGTCCTGAAAATGCGGGGTTTGGCTACACCTTC. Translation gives CASSPENAGFGYTF.

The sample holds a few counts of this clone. The CDR3 reads CASRGAFRNLNPEAFF. CDR3 nucleotide sequence: TGTGCCAGTAGAGGGGCCTTCCGGAACCTCAACCCTGAAGCTTTCTTT. The rearrangement links TRBV19 to TRBJ1-1; TRBD1 might be the D (5 bases). The CDR3 consists of 16 residues. The germline gives CDR1 LNHDA, CDR2 SQIVND (reference sequence). The V end lost 6 bases, the J end lost 6 bases, and 23 bases lay between the germline ends.

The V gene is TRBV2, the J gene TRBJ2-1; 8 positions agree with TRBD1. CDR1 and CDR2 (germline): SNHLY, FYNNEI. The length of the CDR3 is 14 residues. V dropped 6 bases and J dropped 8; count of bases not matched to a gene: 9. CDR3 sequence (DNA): TGTGCCAGCAGCCTAGGACAGGGAAAGGATGAGCAGTTCTTC. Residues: CASSLGQGKDEQFF.